This is a list of T cell receptor beta chains from one sample in a study of blood T cell repertoires in COVID-19. Only in-frame clones appear in the TCRdb table, and some are missing; sequencing was by immunoSEQ multiplex PCR. The table includes about 97,000 clones, over 75% detected once. Sequenced input: peripheral blood. The origin of the receptors is a human donor in a cohort sampled during active COVID-19. Each CDR3 is given with its conserved first and last residue. The D gene is left open where the match is weak. Not every row has a clone size; where given, it reads once, few, many or a size class.

>TRBD1|NA|TRBV25-1|TRBJ2-5
TGTGCCAGCAGTGCCCCCCCGGGACAGGGTGGTATAGGAGAGACCCAGTACTTC
CASSAPPGQGGIGETQYF
>NA|NA|TRBV3-1/TRBV3-2|TRBJ2-1
TGTGCCAGCAGCCAAGATTCGACTAGGAAGGGGGAGCAGTTCTTC
CASSQDSTRKGEQFF
>NA|once|TRBV5-1|TRBJ2-7
TGCGCCAGCAGCAAGGAGCTTACCTACGAGCAGTACTTC
CASSKELTYEQYF
>TRBD1|NA|TRBV2|TRBJ1-2
TGTGCCAGCACCCTACAGGGGCAGCGCCACGGCTACACCTTC
CASTLQGQRHGYTF
>NA|NA|TRBV19|TRBJ1-1
TGTGCCAGTAGTATAGGGCAGGCTGAAGCTTTCTTT
CASSIGQAEAFF
>NA|NA|TRBV21-1|TRBJ1-3
TGTGCCAGCAGCAAAAGGGACAGGGCTGGAAACACCATATATTTT
CASSKRDRAGNTIYF
>NA|NA|TRBV5-1|TRBJ2-7
TGCGCCAGCAGCTTGACAGACATATACTACGAGCAGTACTTC
CASSLTDIYYEQYF
>NA|NA|TRBV2|TRBJ1-4
TGTGCCAGCAGTGCTGGGGGGGGAAAACTGTTTTTT
CASSAGGGKLFF
>TRBD2|NA|TRBV5-1|TRBJ2-1
TGCGCCAGCAGCTTTGAGCTAGCGGGATCTAACAATGAGCAGTTCTTC
CASSFELAGSNNEQFF
>TRBD2|NA|TRBV7-3|TRBJ2-7
TGTGCCAGCAGCCCTAGCGGGGGAAACTACGAGCAGTACTTC
CASSPSGGNYEQYF
>TRBD2|NA|TRBV6-4|TRBJ2-1
TGTGCCAGCAGTATTAGCGGGAGGTTGGAGCAGTTCTTC
CASSISGRLEQFF
>NA|NA|TRBV12-3/TRBV12-4|TRBJ2-7
TGTGCCAGCAGCAGTCCGTCCTACGAGCAGTACTTC
CASSSPSYEQYF
>TRBD2|NA|TRBV3-1/TRBV3-2|TRBJ2-5
TGTGCCAGCAGCCAAGGGATGGCGGGAGTCCCTCCCTTTCAAGAGACCCAGTACTTC
CASSQGMAGVPPFQETQYF
>TRBD1|NA|TRBV23-1|TRBJ1-5
TGCGCCAGCAGTCATCCTAGACCCTCGGACAGGGCGAGCAATCAGCCCCAGCATTTT
CASSHPRPSDRASNQPQHF
>TRBD2|NA|TRBV10-3|TRBJ2-7
TGTGCCATCAAGCGGGAGGGCCCCGAGCAGTACTTC
CAIKREGPEQYF
>TRBD1|NA|TRBV5-4|TRBJ1-1
TGTGCCAGCAGCTCTTTAGCCGGGACAGGGAAAACTGAAGCTTTCTTT
CASSSLAGTGKTEAFF
>TRBD2|NA|TRBV5-1|TRBJ2-3
TGCGCCAGCAGCACTAGCGGGAGCGCAGATACGCAGTATTTT
CASSTSGSADTQYF
>NA|NA|TRBV21-1|TRBJ1-3
TGTGCCAGCTCCCCCTTATTACGGACATCGGTCTCTGGAAACACCATATATTTT
CASSPLLRTSVSGNTIYF
>NA|NA|TRBV6-1|TRBJ1-1
TGTGCCAGCAGTGAAGTAAACCGGGGTGAAGCTTTCTTT
CASSEVNRGEAFF
>TRBD2|NA|TRBV7-8|TRBJ2-7
TGTGCCAGCAGCTTATCCGCTAGCGGGAGGTTGGGGTCTCCCCACGAGCAGTACTTC
CASSLSASGRLGSPHEQYF
>NA|NA|TRBV5-5|TRBJ1-3
TGTGCCAGCTCGACTGATGGAAACACCATATATTTT
CASSTDGNTIYF
>TRBD1|NA|TRBV7-8|TRBJ1-6
TGTGCCAGCAGCTTACGGACAGGGGCTAATAATTCACCCCTCCACTTT
CASSLRTGANNSPLHF
>NA|NA|TRBV7-3|TRBJ2-7
TGTGCCAGCAGCTTACATGGGACATTGGTCGACGAGCAGTACTTC
CASSLHGTLVDEQYF
>NA|NA|TRBV11-2|TRBJ1-2
TGTGCCAGCAGCCGGGACCCGCAGGGGTTGTTGGGAGGCTACACCTTC
CASSRDPQGLLGGYTF
>NA|NA|TRBV7-6|TRBJ2-5
TGTGCCAGCAGCTTCGTACTACAGGCCCAAGAGACCCAGTACTTC
CASSFVLQAQETQYF
>TRBD2|few|TRBV28|TRBJ2-1
TGTGCCAGCAGATGGGCTAGCGGTAACAATGAGCAGTTCTTC
CASRWASGNNEQFF
>NA|NA|TRBV7-9|TRBJ2-7
TGTGCCAGCAACCGGCCGGGGAACTACGAGCAGTACTTC
CASNRPGNYEQYF
>NA|NA|TRBV27|TRBJ2-6
TGTGCCAGCAGTTACACAGGCTCTGGGGCCAACGTCCTGACTTTC
CASSYTGSGANVLTF
>TRBD2|NA|TRBV4-1|TRBJ2-6
TGCGCCAGCAGCCAAAGGGAGGGGCCTTCTGGGGCCAACGTCCTGACTTTC
CASSQREGPSGANVLTF
>NA|NA|TRBV2|TRBJ2-2
TGTGCCAGCAGTGAAGTAGGCTCGGGCACCGGGGAGCTGTTTTTT
CASSEVGSGTGELFF
>NA|NA|TRBV19|TRBJ1-4
TGTGCCAGTAGTATTTGGAGTGGTTTGGAAGAAAAACTGTTTTTT
CASSIWSGLEEKLFF
>TRBD2|NA|TRBV4-3|TRBJ2-7
TGCGCCAGCAGCAGCCGGACTAGCGCTAACCGGGGGGTCTACGAGCAGTACTTC
CASSSRTSANRGVYEQYF
>TRBD2|NA|TRBV4-3|TRBJ2-3
TGCGCCAGCAGCCGGGGGGGACTGGGGTTCACAGATACGCAGTATTTT
CASSRGGLGFTDTQYF
>NA|NA|TRBV5-1|TRBJ2-2
TGCGCCAGCAGCCCGGGACTTTTCGAGGGAACCGGGGAGCTGTTTTTT
CASSPGLFEGTGELFF
>NA|NA|TRBV28|TRBJ2-7
TGTGCCAGCAGCAGGTACGAGCAGTACTTC
CASSRYEQYF
>TRBD1|NA|TRBV6-2/TRBV6-3|TRBJ1-2
TGTGCCAGCAGTATAGACGGACAGGACGAGGATGGCTACACCTTC
CASSIDGQDEDGYTF
>NA|NA|TRBV19|TRBJ1-5
TGTGCCAGTAGTACCGCCCAGCCGGGGAATCAGCCCCAGCATTTT
CASSTAQPGNQPQHF
>TRBD1|few|TRBV6-4|TRBJ1-1
TGTGCCAGCAGCGAGACAGGGGAGGAGACTGAAGCTTTCTTT
CASSETGEETEAFF
>NA|once|TRBV19|TRBJ1-5
TGTGCCAGTAGCCCCACACAGGGAACCTCCAATCAGCCCCAGCATTTT
CASSPTQGTSNQPQHF
>NA|NA|TRBV9|TRBJ1-1
TGTGCCAGCAGCGTAGACGGCGGGCGGTACACTGAAGCTTTCTTT
CASSVDGGRYTEAFF
>NA|few|TRBV4-2|TRBJ1-1
TGTGCCAGCAGCCAGTTAGGGGAAACAACCAACACTGAAGCTTTCTTT
CASSQLGETTNTEAFF
>NA|NA|TRBV15|TRBJ2-3
TGTGCCACCAGCAGAGATCTAACAGATACGCAGTATTTT
CATSRDLTDTQYF
>NA|NA|TRBV19|TRBJ1-2
TGTGCCAGTAGTATAGGATATAGTCTGGCTAACTATGGCTACACCTTC
CASSIGYSLANYGYTF
>NA|NA|TRBV7-8|TRBJ1-5
TGTGCCAGCAGCTTAGCCCACCAAAGGGGCGGACAGCCCCAGCATTTT
CASSLAHQRGGQPQHF
>NA|once|TRBV6-5|TRBJ2-2
TGTGCCAGCAGGACCGGGTTAGTCGGGGAGCTGTTTTTT
CASRTGLVGELFF
>NA|NA|TRBV7-2|TRBJ2-3
TGTGCCAGCAGCCATGGAGCGGATACGCAGTATTTT
CASSHGADTQYF
>TRBD2|NA|TRBV11-2|TRBJ2-7
TGTGCCAGCAGCACTTACCGTAGCGGGAGAGTCCACGAGCAGTACTTC
CASSTYRSGRVHEQYF
>TRBD1|NA|TRBV9|TRBJ2-7
TGTGCCAGCAGCATGACAGGGGTAGGCGAGCAGTACTTC
CASSMTGVGEQYF
>NA|NA|TRBV7-9|TRBJ2-5
TGTGCCAGCAGCTCTTATACCCCCAGGGATATAGAGACCCAGTACTTC
CASSSYTPRDIETQYF
>NA|NA|TRBV6-2/TRBV6-3|TRBJ1-6
TGTGCCAGCAGTCCCCTCCGCTCCTATAATTCACCCCTCCACTTT
CASSPLRSYNSPLHF
>NA|NA|TRBV19|TRBJ1-5
TGTGCCAGTAGTATTACATTAAATCAGCCCCAGCATTTT
CASSITLNQPQHF
>NA|NA|TRBV5-1|TRBJ2-5
TGCGCCAGCAGCTTGGGGACCCGGGGGAAGACCCAGTACTTC
CASSLGTRGKTQYF
>TRBD2|NA|TRBV7-2|TRBJ2-1
TGTGCCAGTGGAGCGGGAGGGCCAAGTGAGCAGTTCTTC
CASGAGGPSEQFF
>NA|few|TRBV7-3|TRBJ2-7
TGTGCCAGCAGCAGTGGACAGCTCGTCGAGCAGTACTTC
CASSSGQLVEQYF
>TRBD1|once|TRBV2|TRBJ1-6
TGTGCCAGTAAACCGGGACAGATGAATTCACCCCTCCACTTT
CASKPGQMNSPLHF